This entry lists 27 T cell receptor beta chains sequenced from one sample in a study of T cell clonality in common variable immunodeficiency. Study results and limitations: Reportedly, TCR beta sequences from common variable immunodeficiency showed fewer deletions and N-nucleotide insertions.

These receptors have no identified antigens. Using immunoSEQ multiplex PCR, the repertoire was profiled, and TCRdb retains in-frame clones only, with some absent. The sample includes about 23,000 clones, none of them occurring once. Specimen: peripheral blood mononuclear cells. Every receptor here comes from a human donor with common variable immunodeficiency.

This clone came up many times. From the germline J gene comes the end of the CDR3, since the read stops 3 residues before it. The chain is built from TRBV18 and TRBJ2-2; perhaps TRBD2 as D (5 bases). V shed 1 base and J shed 7 bases, with 10 bases lying between them. The CDR3 is made up of 14 amino acids. Germline loops: CDR1 KGHSH, CDR2 LQKENI. This CDR3 reads CASSPLSSGGELFF. The covered CDR3 bases are TGTGCCAGCTCACCACTCTCAAGCGGCGGGGAG.

This clone was detected many times. Read coverage stops 3 residues before the CDR3 terminus; the germline J gene supplies the remainder. The chain uses TRBV7-2 and TRBJ2-3; TRBD2 aligns across 11 bases. The germline CDR1 and CDR2 sequences are SGHTA and FQGNSA. This CDR3 has 15 residues. Unmatched junction bases numbered 5, after V lost 5 bases and J lost 4 bases. This chain's CDR3 is CASSRLAGPSDTQYF. The part of the CDR3 DNA that was read is TGTGCCAGCAGCCGACTAGCGGGACCCTCAGATACG.

Turning to this clone: The sequenced fragment ends 3 residues before the CDR3 boundary, so the rest is inferred from the germline J gene. The rearrangement uses TRBV20-1 and TRBJ2-5, with 8 bases matching TRBD2. The CDR3 extends over 14 amino acids. Germline V gene sequence: CDR1 DFQATT, CDR2 SNEGSKA (reference sequence). Losses at the gene ends were 5 bases for V and 0 bases for J; bases not matched to a gene: 5. CDR3 loop: CSAALLADQETQYF. Partial CDR3 DNA: TGCAGTGCTGCCCTACTAGCGGACCAAGAGACC.

This clone was counted between two and nine times. The read finishes 3 residues shy of the CDR3 end, and the germline J gene is used to complete it. This chain uses TRBV2 with TRBJ2-3; D is perhaps TRBD1 or TRBD2 (5 bases each). V gave up 8 bases and J gave up 6 bases, with 21 bases separating them. Germline V CDR1 and CDR2: SNHLY, FYNNEI. The CDR3 contains 15 residues. The chain's CDR3 is CASGEWRQSKDTQYF. The covered CDR3 bases are TGTGCCAGCGGGGAGTGGAGACAGTCCAAGGATACG.

Only a few counts were recorded for this clone. The read ends 3 residues early relative to the CDR3; the germline J gene fills the gap. This chain uses TRBV7-8 with TRBJ2-1; 9 bases match TRBD2. The CDR3 is made up of 17 amino acids. The J segment lost 7 bases and the V segment lost 3 bases, leaving 13 bases of the junction unmatched. From germline, CDR1 is SGHVS and CDR2 FQNEAQ. CDR3 amino acids: CASSFSGRTGLMNEQFF. The CDR3 bases that were read are TGTGCCAGCAGCTTCAGCGGGAGGACCGGACTTATGAATGAG.

To note about this clone: Read data end 3 residues before the CDR3 end; the end is taken from the germline J gene. The chain uses TRBV7-2 and TRBJ1-4; D is uncertain. The germline V and J ends were trimmed by 2 bases and 4 bases, with 11 bases remaining between them. The germline V gene has CDR1 SGHTA and CDR2 FQGNSA. This CDR3 has 15 amino acids. Here the CDR3 reads CASSLRPGLNEKLFF. The CDR3 DNA, read in part, is TGTGCCAGCAGCTTAAGGCCTGGCCTTAATGAAAAA. The variable domain in full, completed from reference TRBV7-2 and TRBJ1-4, reads GAGVSQSPSNKVTEKGKDVELRCDPISGHTALYWYRQSLGQGLEFLIYFQGNSAPDKSGLPSDRFSAERTGGSVSTLTIQRTQQEDSAVYLCASSLRPGLNEKLFFGSGTQLSVL.

This clone has only a few counts. Read coverage stops 3 residues before the CDR3 terminus; the germline J gene supplies the remainder. The chain is built from TRBV5-1 and TRBJ1-6, with 9 bases fitting TRBD1. CDR3 size: 14 residues. Germline values: CDR1 SGHRS, CDR2 YFSETQ. J was trimmed by 9 bases and V by 4 bases; bases with no gene match: 5. CDR3 DNA (partial): TGCGCCAGCAGCGGGGGACAGGGTGTTTCACCC. It translates to CASSGGQGVSP. The whole CDR3 reads CASSGGQGVSPLHF.

About this clone itself: The CDR3 goes on 3 residues after the read ends, and that part is filled in from the germline J gene. This chain connects TRBV7-6 to TRBJ1-2; 7 nucleotides align to TRBD1. Germline CDR1 and CDR2: SGHVS and FNYEAQ. V lost 4 bases, J lost 6 bases, and 5 bases stayed unmatched. This CDR3 spans 13 amino acids. The covered CDR3 bases are TGTGCCAGCAGCTCTTCTCAGGGGGATGGC. Encoded protein: CASSSSQGDG. In full, the CDR3 is CASSSSQGDGYTF.

This clone came up many times. Read coverage stops 3 residues before the CDR3 terminus; the germline J gene supplies the remainder. The genes are TRBV2 and TRBJ2-1, with 11 bases matching TRBD1. The CDR3 sequence is 16 residues long. CDR1 and CDR2 from the germline V gene are SNHLY and FYNNEI. J lost 7 bases, V lost 6 bases, and 11 bases had no gene match. CDR3 DNA, as far as it was read: TGTGCCAGCAGCCCGGGACAGGGGGGGCACCGGAATGAG. It codes for CASSPGQGGHRNE. The full CDR3 reads CASSPGQGGHRNEQFF.

This clone was picked up a small number of times. Coverage ceases 3 residues before the CDR3 finishes, and the germline J gene fills in the end. This sequence joins TRBV5-1 and TRBJ2-3; the match to TRBD1 covers 7 bases. In germline, CDR1 is SGHRS, CDR2 YFSETQ. The V segment lost 0 bases and the J segment 0 bases; nucleotides outside the gene matches: 1. The CDR3 spans 15 residues. The chain's CDR3 is CASSLGDSSTDTQYF. The covered CDR3 bases are TGCGCCAGCAGCTTGGGGGACAGCAGCACAGATACG.

The covered CDR3 bases are TGCAGCGTTGAGAGGTCCCGTGGC. Its protein is CSVERSRG. The entire CDR3 reads CSVERSRGYTF. The rearrangement uses TRBV29-1 and TRBJ1-2; no firm D call. The read gets to within 3 residues of the CDR3 end, and the germline J gene fills in the rest. The CDR3 has 11 amino acids. V shed 3 bases and J shed 7 bases, with 9 bases lying between them. Germline lookup yields CDR1 SQVTM and CDR2 ANQGSEA.

This clone showed up just a few times. The CDR3 end is not reached by the read, which stops 3 residues before it; the germline J gene fills it in. The J gene is TRBJ2-3, the V gene TRBV30; D call uncertain. Germline V gene sequence: CDR1 GTSNPN, CDR2 SVGIG (reference sequence). V was cut by 3 bases and J by 0 bases, with 19 bases left in between. The length of the CDR3 is 17 residues. CDR3 region: CAWRPRLGDLSTDTQYF. The DNA read from the CDR3 is TGTGCCTGGAGGCCCCGACTTGGCGACCTTAGCACAGATACG.

This clone was recorded a few times. Sequencing ends 3 residues short of the CDR3 end; the germline J gene provides the rest. The V call is TRBV7-9, the J call TRBJ1-4; D remains unclear. CDR3 length equals 13 residues. Looked up from germline, CDR1 is SEHNR and CDR2 is FQNEAQ (reference sequence). V lost 5 bases to trimming and J lost 4 bases, with 8 bases between them. The sequenced CDR3 bases are TGTGCCAGCAGCCCGGGTTATAATGAAAAA. Residues: CASSPGYNEK. The full CDR3 reads CASSPGYNEKLFF.

The sample holds a few counts of this clone. The CDR3 end falls 3 residues outside the read, so it is completed with the germline J gene. V and J are TRBV30 and TRBJ1-2; D unclear. Per the germline V gene, CDR1 is GTSNPN and CDR2 is SVGIG (reference sequence). Trimming removed 3 bases from V and 3 bases from J, with 11 bases in between. The CDR3 spans 13 residues. CDR3 region: CAWSPRVDYGYTF. The sequenced CDR3 bases are TGTGCCTGGAGCCCCCGGGTGGACTATGGC.

This clone has at least ten counts. The read terminates 3 residues ahead of where the CDR3 ends, so the germline J gene completes it. The rearrangement joins TRBV5-4 to TRBJ2-7, with D hard to call. With 4 bases removed from V and 3 bases from J, the gap between germline ends came to 14 bases. The germline V gene has CDR1 SGHNT and CDR2 YYREEE (reference sequence). This CDR3 comprises 14 residues. The CDR3 sequence: CASSPDLSSYEQYF. The part of the CDR3 DNA that was read is TGTGCCAGCAGCCCAGACTTGAGCAGCTACGAG.

On this clone itself: The read gets to within 3 residues of the CDR3 end, and the germline J gene fills in the rest. The chain recombines TRBV5-1 with TRBJ2-1; 10 positions agree with TRBD1. With 0 bases clipped from V and 8 bases from J, the junction kept 8 bases outside the gene matches. This CDR3 is built from 16 residues. CDR1 is SGHRS, CDR2 YFSETQ, per germline. CDR3 DNA, as far as it was read: TGCGCCAGCAGCTTGGGGCCGGGACAGGGGACCCATGAG. It is translated as CASSLGPGQGTHE. The full CDR3 is CASSLGPGQGTHEQFF.

For this clone: The read falls 3 residues short of the CDR3 end, and the missing part is taken from the germline J gene. The rearrangement uses TRBV13 and TRBJ2-5; D is unresolved. Trimming left V 4 bases short and J 2 bases short, with 11 bases between. This CDR3 has 14 residues. CDR1 and CDR2 (germline): PRHDT, FYEKMQ (reference sequence). The sequenced part of the CDR3 DNA is TGTGCCAGCAGCTCCTGGCAAGGGCAAGAGACC. This translates into CASSSWQGQET. The CDR3, in full, reads CASSSWQGQETQYF.

This clone was counted a few times. Coverage ceases 3 residues before the CDR3 finishes, and the germline J gene fills in the end. The genes are TRBV5-1 and TRBJ1-4; D is undetermined. V was clipped by 2 bases and J by 4 bases, with 6 bases between them. Looked up from germline, CDR1 is SGHRS and CDR2 is YFSETQ. The CDR3 consists of 13 residues. The part of the CDR3 DNA that was read is TGCGCCAGCAGCTTCCTCGTTAATGAAAAA. Encoded protein: CASSFLVNEK. The whole CDR3 sequence reads CASSFLVNEKLFF.

This clone occurred many times. From the germline J gene comes the end of the CDR3, since the read stops 3 residues before it. V is TRBV7-2 and J is TRBJ2-4, with D hard to call. The CDR3 totals 12 residues. The V gene lost 2 bases and the J gene lost 9 bases, with 8 bases spanning the gap. Germline V lookup: CDR1 SGHTA, CDR2 FQGNSA. The sequenced part of the CDR3 DNA is TGTGCCAGCAGCTTATCTAGGAGCATT. This translates into CASSLSRSI. In full, the CDR3 reads CASSLSRSIQYF.

This clone was recorded a few times. The sequenced fragment ends 3 residues before the CDR3 boundary, so the rest is inferred from the germline J gene. The chain carries TRBV30 and TRBJ2-5, with TRBD2 matching over 9 bases. The CDR3 runs 16 residues. Germline V gene sequence: CDR1 GTSNPN, CDR2 SVGIG (reference sequence). V shed 5 bases, J shed 3 bases, and the junction held 13 bases outside the gene matches. The CDR3 spells CAWAPISGGIKETQYF. Incomplete CDR3 DNA: TGTGCCTGGGCCCCCATTAGCGGGGGAATAAAAGAGACC. The complete variable domain, with remaining parts taken from reference TRBV30 and TRBJ2-5, reads SQTIHQWPATLVQPVGSPLSLECTVEGTSNPNLYWYRQAAGRGLQLLFYSVGIGQISSEVPQNLSASRPQDRQFILSSKKLLLSDSGFYLCAWAPISGGIKETQYFGPGTRLLVL.

This clone was counted a few times. The CDR3 is cut off 3 residues early in the read; its end comes from the germline J gene. This chain joins TRBV7-6 and TRBJ1-2; 9 bases are shared with TRBD1. From germline, CDR1 is SGHVS and CDR2 FNYEAQ. The CDR3 is 16 residues long. V trimming: 3 bases; J trimming: 5 bases; junction bases outside the gene matches: 10. The part of the CDR3 DNA that was read is TGTGCCAGCAGCTTGACGGCGGGACAGGGCGGATATGGC. Protein sequence: CASSLTAGQGGYG. The complete CDR3 sequence is CASSLTAGQGGYGYTF.

Comment on this clone: Other DNA sequences in the sample encode the same CDR3. CDR3 residues: CASSPAGGGTQYF. The sequenced part of the CDR3 DNA is TGTGCCAGCTCACCAGCGGGGGGGGGTACG. The chain has TRBV18 and TRBJ2-3; 9 bases line up with TRBD2. The read comes to an end 3 residues before the CDR3 does, leaving the germline J gene to fill in the end. Germline CDR1 KGHSH, CDR2 LQKENI. V shed 2 bases, J shed 8 bases, and the junction held 2 bases outside the gene matches. CDR3 length equals 13 residues.

This clone was counted many times. The CDR3 end lies 3 residues beyond the end of the read and is filled in from the germline J gene. The rearrangement uses TRBV19 and TRBJ2-2; 14 bases map to TRBD2. V lost 5 bases to trimming and J lost 4 bases; unmatched junction nucleotides: 9. Per the germline V gene, CDR1 is LNHDA and CDR2 is SQIVND (reference sequence). The CDR3 length is 18 residues. CDR3 bases read: TGTGCCAGTAGTTTTGGACTAGCGGGAGGAATATTCACCGGGGAG. Amino acids: CASSFGLAGGIFTGE. The CDR3, in full, reads CASSFGLAGGIFTGELFF.

This clone was counted between two and nine times. The read finishes 3 residues shy of the CDR3 end, and the germline J gene is used to complete it. The chain combines TRBV18 with TRBJ1-3; 7 nucleotides agree with TRBD1. V shed 6 bases, J shed 1 base, and the junction held 3 bases outside the gene matches. CDR1 and CDR2 from the germline V gene are KGHSH and LQKENI. The CDR3 extends over 14 amino acids. The CDR3: CASSTGISGNTIYF. The part of the CDR3 DNA that was read is TGTGCCAGCTCGACAGGGATATCTGGAAACACC.

This clone has a count of ten or more. The CDR3 reads CASSPGGANEQFF. CDR3 bases read: TGTGCCAGCTCACCGGGGGGGGCCAATGAG. The V call is TRBV18, the J call TRBJ2-1; D perhaps matches TRBD2 (7 bases). The missing CDR3 end, 3 residues past where the read stops, is filled in from the germline J gene. Trimming shortened V by 3 bases and J by 6 bases, and 9 bases separated the two germline ends. Germline V lookup: CDR1 KGHSH, CDR2 LQKENI. The length of the CDR3 is 13 residues. The whole variable domain, filled in from reference TRBV18 and TRBJ2-1, reads NAGVMQNPRHLVRRRGQEARLRCSPMKGHSHVYWYRQLPEEGLKFMVYLQKENIIDESGMPKERFSAEFPKEGPSILRIQQVVRGDSAAYFCASSPGGANEQFFGPGTRLTVL.

This clone has ten or more counts. The read gets to within 3 residues of the CDR3 end, and the germline J gene fills in the rest. The chain uses TRBV18 and TRBJ2-5; tentatively, D is TRBD2 (5 bases). The CDR3 contains 16 residues. With 3 bases removed from V and 5 bases from J, the gap between germline ends came to 19 bases. Germline CDR1 and CDR2: KGHSH and LQKENI. The CDR3 protein is CASSPLSGGVGETQYF. CDR3 DNA (partial): TGTGCCAGCTCACCTCTCAGCGGTGGGGTCGGTGAGACC.

Ten or more counts support this clone. The missing CDR3 end, 3 residues past where the read stops, is filled in from the germline J gene. The rearrangement joins TRBV2 to TRBJ2-7; TRBD2 agrees at 13 bases. Germline CDR1 is SNHLY and CDR2 is FYNNEI. The J segment lost 0 bases and the V segment lost 5 bases, leaving 10 bases of the junction unmatched. This CDR3 is 18 amino acids long. CDR3 DNA, as far as it was read: TGTGCCAGCAGTCCCATGACTAGCGGGAGGCCGAGCTCCTACGAG. Protein sequence: CASSPMTSGRPSSYE. The CDR3 reads in full as CASSPMTSGRPSSYEQYF.